Following are 27 T cell receptor beta chains from one sample sequenced in a study of blood T cell repertoires in COVID-19. Data came from immunoSEQ multiplex PCR; TCRdb stores just in-frame clones and leaves some out. The top ten clones hold about 3.6% of a sample with 200,000 to 250,000 clones, 83% of them seen once. Sequenced sample: PBMCs or T cells enriched from blood (not recorded which). These receptors were collected from a woman between 35 and 50 years old who had been exposed to COVID-19.

The chain combines TRBV20-1 with TRBJ2-5, with a tentative D call TRBD1 (5 bases). Deletions cut 3 bases from V and 1 base from J, with 9 bases between. This CDR3 has 13 amino acids. CDR1 DFQATT and CDR2 SNEGSKA come from the germline V gene (reference sequence). CDR3 amino acids: CSASPDSQETQYF. In DNA form, the CDR3 reads TGCAGTGCTAGTCCCGACAGCCAAGAGACCCAGTACTTC.

In its sample, this clone was seen a few times. V usage is TRBV30 and J usage is TRBJ2-1; 7 bases align to TRBD2. Germline CDR1 GTSNPN, CDR2 SVGIG (reference sequence). The CDR3 extends over 16 amino acids. Trimming removed 4 bases from V and 1 base from J; junction bases left unmatched: 10. The CDR3 here is CAWKRGLGPSYNEQFF. The CDR3 nucleotides read TGTGCCTGGAAGCGGGGCCTGGGGCCATCCTACAATGAGCAGTTCTTC.

The genes are TRBV18 and TRBJ1-1, with D tentatively TRBD1 (5 bases). This CDR3 region has 14 residues. V was trimmed by 4 bases and J by 0 bases, leaving 9 bases between them. Germline V CDR1 and CDR2: KGHSH, LQKENI. CDR3 coding DNA: TGTGCCAGCTCACGGGGGGACCTGAACACTGAAGCTTTCTTT. This translates into CASSRGDLNTEAFF.

In its sample, this clone was seen a few times. The gene calls are TRBV7-8 and TRBJ2-3, with TRBD2 identical over 10 bases. Germline CDR1 and CDR2: SGHVS and FQNEAQ. This CDR3 spans 15 amino acids. Losses at the gene ends were 4 bases for V and 2 bases for J; bases not matched to a gene: 3. CDR3 in amino acids: CASSSSGGYTDTQYF. The CDR3 nucleotides read TGTGCCAGCAGCTCTAGCGGGGGCTACACAGATACGCAGTATTTT.

A note on this clone: This same CDR3 is encoded by further DNA sequences in the sample. In DNA form, the CDR3 reads TGTGCCAGCAGCGTAGCGACTAGCGGGGGTCAAGAGACCCAGTACTTC. As protein: CASSVATSGGQETQYF. V usage is TRBV9 and J usage is TRBJ2-5, with 12 bases aligning to TRBD2. Trimming removed 0 bases from V and 2 bases from J; junction bases left unmatched: 2. Germline V gene lookup returns CDR1 SGDLS and CDR2 YYNGEE. The CDR3 sequence is 16 residues long.

This rearrangement joins TRBV5-1 to TRBJ2-2, with 8 bases matching TRBD2. CDR3 size: 16 residues. J was trimmed by 1 base and V by 3 bases; bases with no gene match: 5. CDR1 SGHRS and CDR2 YFSETQ come from the germline V gene. The CDR3 DNA reads TGCGCCAGCAGCTCGGCGGGGGGATTGAACACCGGGGAGCTGTTTTTT. Amino acids: CASSSAGGLNTGELFF.

The rearrangement links TRBV7-9 to TRBJ2-2; 9 positions match TRBD1. V gave up 4 bases and J gave up 4 bases; unmatched junction bases: 7. The germline V gene encodes CDR1 SEHNR and CDR2 FQNEAQ (reference sequence). The CDR3 contains 16 residues. This CDR3 reads CASSSRGQGSTGELFF. In nucleotides, the CDR3 is TGTGCCAGCAGCTCTAGGGGACAGGGATCCACCGGGGAGCTGTTTTTT.

The chain recombines TRBV7-2 with TRBJ2-6; D is ambiguous. Germline V lookup: CDR1 SGHTA, CDR2 FQGNSA. V dropped 5 bases and J dropped 0 bases, with 5 bases sitting between them. The CDR3 has 14 residues. This chain's CDR3 is CASSPRSGANVLTF. CDR3 sequence (DNA): TGTGCCAGCAGCCCCCGCTCTGGGGCCAACGTCCTGACTTTC.

The chain employs TRBV11-3 and TRBJ2-3, with 11 bases lining up with TRBD2. Germline CDR1 reads SGHNT; CDR2 reads YENEEA. Trimming at V came to 5 bases and at J to 0 bases, leaving 10 bases not matched to a gene. This CDR3 region has 18 residues. The CDR3 here is CASSLGTSGSTSTDTQYF. Written as DNA, the CDR3 is TGTGCCAGCAGCCTCGGGACTAGCGGTTCCACTAGCACAGATACGCAGTATTTT.

Here the CDR3 DNA reads TGTGCCAGCAGTTGGGACAGGAGGACCGGGGAGCTGTTTTTT. This encodes CASSWDRRTGELFF. The gene calls are TRBV28 and TRBJ2-2; 8 bases map to TRBD1. Trimming took 4 bases from V and 5 from J; bases not matched to a gene: 3. Germline CDR1 reads MDHEN; CDR2 reads SYDVKM. The CDR3 is 14 residues long.

This clone has at least ten counts. The chain carries TRBV12-5 and TRBJ1-3, with TRBD1 as a possible D gene (5 bases). Deletions cut 5 bases from V and 0 bases from J, with 14 bases between. This CDR3 contains 16 residues. Per germline, CDR1 LGHNT and CDR2 FRNRAP. The CDR3 loop reads CASGPGFGGSGNTIYF. As DNA, the CDR3 is TGTGCTAGTGGTCCAGGGTTCGGGGGCTCTGGAAACACCATATATTTT.

This chain connects TRBV14 to TRBJ2-1; 15 bases fit TRBD2. CDR1 SGHDN and CDR2 FVKESK come from the germline V gene. Trimming cost V 4 bases and J 9 bases; bases outside gene matches: 1. The CDR3 contains 14 residues. The chain's CDR3 is CASSRGLAGGEQFF. Here the CDR3 DNA reads TGTGCCAGCAGCCGGGGACTAGCGGGGGGTGAGCAGTTCTTC.

The chain uses TRBV7-9 and TRBJ2-3, with TRBD1 matching 7 bases. This CDR3 comprises 15 residues. The trim removed 4 bases at V and 5 bases at J, leaving 9 bases unmatched. CDR1 is SEHNR, CDR2 FQNEAQ, per germline (reference sequence). The CDR3 region has the DNA TGTGCCAGCAGCTCCACCGGTCCAGGGGGAGATACGCAGTATTTT. Translation: CASSSTGPGGDTQYF.

This clone was detected only once. This sequence joins TRBV5-1 and TRBJ1-6, with TRBD1 as a possible D gene (5 bases). This CDR3 comprises 15 residues. CDR1 SGHRS and CDR2 YFSETQ come from the germline V gene. V lost 0 bases to trimming and J lost 8 bases, with 12 bases between them. The CDR3 coding sequence is TGCGCCAGCAGCTTGGGCGGGGGAAGGGATTCACCCCTCCACTTT. Encoded protein: CASSLGGGRDSPLHF.

The DNA of the CDR3 is TGTGCCAGCAGCTTGGTTAGTTCACCCCTCCACTTT. This sequence encodes CASSLVSSPLHF. The chain recombines TRBV7-9 with TRBJ1-6; D not resolved. The CDR3 length is 12 residues. V lost 3 bases to trimming and J lost 9 bases, with 6 bases between them. From germline, CDR1 is SEHNR and CDR2 FQNEAQ (reference sequence).

V gene TRBV10-2 combines with J gene TRBJ1-1; the match to TRBD1 covers 7 bases. Trimming cost V 7 bases and J 1 base; bases outside gene matches: 18. Germline CDR1 reads WSHSY; CDR2 reads SAAADI. The CDR3 length is 18 residues. The CDR3 reads CASKAAGTGDRSNTEAFF. For the CDR3, the DNA is TGCGCCAGCAAGGCAGCGGGCACAGGGGACCGATCGAACACTGAAGCTTTCTTT.

The count of this clone is one. V and J are TRBV4-1 and TRBJ1-5; D call uncertain. Per germline, CDR1 MGHRA and CDR2 YSYEKL. The CDR3 has 16 residues. Trimming left V 0 bases short and J 3 bases short, with 12 bases between. CDR3 DNA: TGCGCCAGCAGCCAAGATCCGGTCGGTAACAATCAGCCCCAGCATTTT. Translation gives CASSQDPVGNNQPQHF.

V and J are TRBV11-2 and TRBJ2-3, with no clear D. Trimming removed 1 base at V and 0 bases at J, with 5 bases between. CDR1 is SGHAT, CDR2 FQNNGV, per germline. This CDR3 comprises 14 residues. The CDR3 DNA reads as TGTGCCAGCAGCTTAGGGCTTAGCACAGATACGCAGTATTTT. This sequence encodes CASSLGLSTDTQYF. The full variable domain, completed using reference TRBV11-2 and TRBJ2-3, is EAGVAQSPRYKIIEKRQSVAFWCNPISGHATLYWYQQILGQGPKLLIQFQNNGVVDDSQLPKDRFSAERLKGVDSTLKIQPAKLEDSAVYLCASSLGLSTDTQYFGPGTRLTVL.

The chain is built from TRBV6-6 and TRBJ2-3; a possible D gene is TRBD1 (5 bases). Germline loops: CDR1 MNHNY, CDR2 SVGAGI (reference sequence). The CDR3 spans 17 residues. Trimming removed 5 bases from V and 2 bases from J, with 20 bases in between. CDR3 bases: TGTGCCAGCAGTCCTTGGACATTTAGGGAACCCACAGATACGCAGTATTTT. As protein: CASSPWTFREPTDTQYF.

This chain links TRBV29-1 with TRBJ1-2; the match to TRBD1 covers 8 bases. This CDR3 contains 14 residues. Germline trimming cut 4 bases from V and 2 bases from J; bases unmatched to any gene: 6. The germline V gene has CDR1 SQVTM and CDR2 ANQGSEA. CDR3 residues: CSVVQGGENYGYTF. CDR3 sequence (DNA): TGCAGCGTTGTACAGGGGGGTGAGAACTATGGCTACACCTTC. The full variable domain, completed using reference TRBV29-1 and TRBJ1-2, is SAVISQKPSRDICQRGTSLTIQCQVDSQVTMMFWYRQQPGQSLTLIATANQGSEATYESGFVIDKFPISRPNLTFSTLTVSNMSPEDSSIYLCSVVQGGENYGYTFGSGTRLTVV.

DNA of the CDR3: TGTGCCAGCAGCTTAACCCCCAGGGGTGAAGAGCCCCAGCATTTT. This codes for CASSLTPRGEEPQHF. V is TRBV7-6 and J is TRBJ1-5; possible D gene TRBD1, 6 bases. With 2 bases removed from V and 8 bases from J, the gap between germline ends came to 16 bases. This CDR3 is built from 15 residues. From germline, CDR1 is SGHVS and CDR2 FNYEAQ.

The V and J genes are TRBV4-1 and TRBJ2-7, with 7 bases aligning to TRBD2. With 4 bases clipped from V and 2 bases from J, the junction kept 8 bases outside the gene matches. The CDR3 covers 15 residues. Germline CDR1 MGHRA, CDR2 YSYEKL. CDR3 residues: CASSPKRGATYEQYF. CDR3 nucleotide sequence: TGCGCCAGCAGCCCGAAGCGGGGCGCCACCTACGAGCAGTACTTC.

The rearrangement links TRBV9 to TRBJ2-2, with 11 bases identical to TRBD2. The ends lost 2 bases at V and 7 bases at J; junction bases unmatched: 7. Germline values: CDR1 SGDLS, CDR2 YYNGEE. This CDR3 is 16 amino acids long. CDR3 region: CASSVSGGAQYGELFF. The CDR3 DNA reads TGTGCCAGCAGCGTTAGCGGGGGGGCCCAGTACGGGGAGCTGTTTTTT.

V is TRBV27 and J is TRBJ1-6, with 10 bases identical to TRBD1. CDR1 is MNHEY, CDR2 SMNVEV, per germline (reference sequence). After removal of 10 bases from V and 2 bases from J, the junction contained 2 bases not matched to a gene. The CDR3 is 14 residues long. CDR3 amino acids: CATGTGAYNSPLHF. As DNA, the CDR3 is TGTGCCACCGGGACAGGGGCCTATAATTCACCCCTCCACTTT.

This clone was recorded once. CDR3 nucleotides: TGTGCCAGTAGTCGAGGTCAGCCCCAGCATTTT. This codes for CASSRGQPQHF. The rearrangement joins TRBV19 to TRBJ1-5; unclear D gene. V gave up 5 bases and J gave up 6 bases, with 5 bases separating them. The V gene's germline CDR1 is LNHDA and CDR2 SQIVND (reference sequence). The CDR3 runs to 11 residues.

The gene calls are TRBV19 and TRBJ1-1; D possibly corresponds to TRBD1 (5 bases). The CDR3 runs to 16 residues. V shed 0 bases and J shed 1 base, with 12 bases lying between them. Germline V CDR1 and CDR2: LNHDA, SQIVND (reference sequence). This CDR3 is CASSIDRSQGNTEAFF. CDR3 nucleotide sequence: TGTGCCAGTAGTATAGATCGAAGCCAGGGGAACACTGAAGCTTTCTTT. Full variable domain (rest looked up from reference TRBV19 and TRBJ1-1): DGGITQSPKYLFRKEGQNVTLSCEQNLNHDAMYWYRQDPGQGLRLIYYSQIVNDFQKGDIAEGYSVSREKKESFPLTVTSAQKNPTAFYLCASSIDRSQGNTEAFFGQGTRLTVV.

The chain employs TRBV11-2 and TRBJ2-3, with TRBD2 matching 14 bases. The CDR3 length is 17 residues. V dropped 5 bases and J dropped 2; count of bases not matched to a gene: 6. Germline-derived CDR1 and CDR2 are SGHAT and FQNNGV. CDR3 region: CASSTRTSGGFTDTQYF. CDR3 DNA: TGTGCCAGCAGCACCCGGACTAGCGGGGGGTTCACAGATACGCAGTATTTT.